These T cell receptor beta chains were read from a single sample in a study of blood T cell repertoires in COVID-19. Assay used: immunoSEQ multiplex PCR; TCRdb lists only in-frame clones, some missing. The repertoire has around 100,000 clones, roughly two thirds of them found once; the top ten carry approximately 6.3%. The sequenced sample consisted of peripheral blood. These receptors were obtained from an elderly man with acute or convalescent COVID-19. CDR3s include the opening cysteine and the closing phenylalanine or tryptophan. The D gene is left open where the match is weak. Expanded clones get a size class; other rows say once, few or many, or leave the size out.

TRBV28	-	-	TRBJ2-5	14	TGTGCCAGCAGTTTAACAGGGTCGGCGAAGACCCAGTACTTC	CASSLTGSAKTQYF
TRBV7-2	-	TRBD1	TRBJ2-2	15	TGTGCCAGCAGCACCGGACAGGGATATGCCGGGGAGCTGTTTTTT	CASSTGQGYAGELFF
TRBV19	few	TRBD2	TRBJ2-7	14	TGTGCCAGTAGTACCGCTAGCGGGAGTTACGAGCAGTACTTC	CASSTASGSYEQYF
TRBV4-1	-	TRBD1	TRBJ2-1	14	TGCGCCAGCAGCCAGGGGACAGGGTTAAATGAGCAGTTCTTC	CASSQGTGLNEQFF
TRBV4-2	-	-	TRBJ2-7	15	TGTGCCAGCAGCCAATCTAGCGAAAGCTCCTACGAGCAGTACTTC	CASSQSSESSYEQYF
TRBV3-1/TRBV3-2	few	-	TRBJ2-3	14	TGTGCCAGCAGCTCCAGGTTGGGTGTAGATACGCAGTATTTT	CASSSRLGVDTQYF
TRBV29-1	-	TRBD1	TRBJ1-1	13	TGCAGCGTAGGACAGGGGGCAGGCACTGAAGCTTTCTTT	CSVGQGAGTEAFF
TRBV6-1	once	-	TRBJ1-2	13	TGTGCCAGCAGGGGCGGGAACCTCTATGGCTACACCTTC	CASRGGNLYGYTF
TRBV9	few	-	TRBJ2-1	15	TGTGCCAGCAGCGCGGGACTGGGCTCCTACAATGAGCAGTTCTTC	CASSAGLGSYNEQFF
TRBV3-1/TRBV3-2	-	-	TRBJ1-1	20	TGTGCCAGCAGCCAGATAGGCATGACGATCGGGTTCGAAATGAACACTGAAGCTTTCTTT	CASSQIGMTIGFEMNTEAFF
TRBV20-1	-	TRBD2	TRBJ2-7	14	TGCAGTGCTGGTGGGACTAGCGGGACTTACGAGCAGTACTTC	CSAGGTSGTYEQYF
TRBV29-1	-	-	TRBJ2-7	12	TGCAGCGTTGAAGACAGAACCTACGAGCAGTACTTC	CSVEDRTYEQYF
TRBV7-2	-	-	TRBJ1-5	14	TGTGCCAGCAGCCCTGGAACAGGGAATCAGCCCCAGCATTTT	CASSPGTGNQPQHF
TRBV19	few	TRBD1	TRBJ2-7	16	TGTGCCAGTAGTATTGGAGGGACAGGGGGGTACTACGAGCAGTACTTC	CASSIGGTGGYYEQYF
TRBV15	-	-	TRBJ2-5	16	TGTGCCACCAGCAGAGATCGAGTTCAGCGAGGGGAGACCCAGTACTTC	CATSRDRVQRGETQYF
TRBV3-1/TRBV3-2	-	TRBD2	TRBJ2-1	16	TGTGCCAGCAGCTTACTAGCGGGAGGTTTTGGAAATGAGCAGTTCTTC	CASSLLAGGFGNEQFF
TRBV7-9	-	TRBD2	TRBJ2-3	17	TGTGCCAGCAGCCGAATTATAGCGGGAGGGCGGACAGATACGCAGTATTTT	CASSRIIAGGRTDTQYF
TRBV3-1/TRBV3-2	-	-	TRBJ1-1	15	TGTGCCAGCGGGCGGGGGGGTCGGTTTAGTACTGAAGCTTTCTTT	CASGRGGRFSTEAFF
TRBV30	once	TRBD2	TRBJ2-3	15	TGTGCCTGGAGGGAGGGACTAGCCTCCACAGATACGCAGTATTTT	CAWREGLASTDTQYF
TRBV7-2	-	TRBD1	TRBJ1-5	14	TGTGCCAGCAGTCGGACAGGGCTTAATCAGCCCCAGCATTTT	CASSRTGLNQPQHF
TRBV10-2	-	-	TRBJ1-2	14	TGCGCCAGCAGTGAGTCAGAGGCCCGATATGGCTACACCTTC	CASSESEARYGYTF
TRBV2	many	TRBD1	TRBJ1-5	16	TGTGCCAGCATTGGGACAGGGGGCAATAGCAATCAGCCCCAGCATTTT	CASIGTGGNSNQPQHF
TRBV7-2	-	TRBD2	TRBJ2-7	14	TGTGCCAGCAGCTTCCAGCGGGGCCCGGGGGAGCAGTACTTC	CASSFQRGPGEQYF
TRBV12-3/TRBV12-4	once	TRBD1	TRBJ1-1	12	TGTGCCAGCACCGACGATGGGACAGGGAACTTCTTT	CASTDDGTGNFF
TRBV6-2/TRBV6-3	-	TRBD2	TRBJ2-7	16	TGTGCCAGCAGTTACCGGCTAGCGGGAGGGCCGGGCGAGCAGTACTTC	CASSYRLAGGPGEQYF
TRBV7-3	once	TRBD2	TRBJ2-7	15	TGTGCCAGCAGCTTAAGAAGCGGGAACTCCTACGAGCAGTACTTC	CASSLRSGNSYEQYF
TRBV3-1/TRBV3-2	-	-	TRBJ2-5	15	TGTGCCAGCACCCCCACTAGTCGCACCCAAGAGACCCAGTACTTC	CASTPTSRTQETQYF
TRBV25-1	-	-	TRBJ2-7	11	TGTGCCAGCAGTGAAGTTTTCCGGCAGTACTTC	CASSEVFRQYF
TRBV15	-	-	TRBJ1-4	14	TGTGCCACCAGCAGAGGGTACGGTAATGAAAAACTGTTTTTT	CATSRGYGNEKLFF
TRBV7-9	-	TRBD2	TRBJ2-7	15	TGTGCCAGCAGCCCCCGGAGGGCGGGGGCCTACGAGCAGTACTTC	CASSPRRAGAYEQYF
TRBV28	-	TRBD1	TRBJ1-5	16	TGTGCCACCCGGGCCCGGGACAGGGGGCTGTATCAGCCCCAGCATTTT	CATRARDRGLYQPQHF
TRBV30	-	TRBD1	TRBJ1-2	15	TGTGCCTGGAGCGTAGGACAGGGTGGCAACTATGGCTACACCTTC	CAWSVGQGGNYGYTF
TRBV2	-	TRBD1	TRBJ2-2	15	TGTGCCAGCAGTGTAAAAGGGGGCAACACCGGGGAGCTGTTTTTT	CASSVKGGNTGELFF
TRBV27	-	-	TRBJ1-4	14	TGTGCCAGCAATTCTCTGGCGGAAGATGAAAAACTGTTTTTT	CASNSLAEDEKLFF
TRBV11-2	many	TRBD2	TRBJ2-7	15	TGTGCCAGCAGCTTAAGGCTAGCGGGCCCCGTCGAGCAGTACTTC	CASSLRLAGPVEQYF
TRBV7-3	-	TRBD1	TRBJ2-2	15	TGTGCCAGCAGCCTACAGGGGCACGAGACCGGGGAGCTGTTTTTT	CASSLQGHETGELFF
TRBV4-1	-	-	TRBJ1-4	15	TGCGCCAGCAGCCAAGCGGGGGGGGCAAGGGAAAAACTGTTTTTT	CASSQAGGAREKLFF
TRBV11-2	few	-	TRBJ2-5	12	TGTGCCAGCAGCTTAAGGGGAGAGACCCAGTACTTC	CASSLRGETQYF
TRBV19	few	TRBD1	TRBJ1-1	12	TGTGCCAGTATGAGGACAGGGTGGAAGGCTTTCTTT	CASMRTGWKAFF
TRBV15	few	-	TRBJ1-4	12	TGTGCCACCAGCAGAGACCAGGAAAAACTGTTTTTT	CATSRDQEKLFF
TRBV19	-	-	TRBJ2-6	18	TGTGCCAGTAGTATACTTACTAGCAAAGCCTCTGGGGCCAACGTCCTGACTTTC	CASSILTSKASGANVLTF
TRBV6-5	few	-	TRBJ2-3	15	TGTGCCAGCAGTTACGGGAGGTGGGACACAGATACGCAGTATTTT	CASSYGRWDTDTQYF
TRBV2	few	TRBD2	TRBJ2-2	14	TGTGCCAGCAGCTCCGGGACTAGTGATGAGGAGCTGTTTTTT	CASSSGTSDEELFF
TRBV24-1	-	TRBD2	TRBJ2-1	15	TGTGCCACCAGTCAGACTAGCGGGAATTACAATGAGCAGTTCTTC	CATSQTSGNYNEQFF
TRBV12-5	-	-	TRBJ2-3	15	TGTGCTAGTGCTGGGGGCAGCCGTTACGCAGATACGCAGTATTTT	CASAGGSRYADTQYF
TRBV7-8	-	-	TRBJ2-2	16	TGTGCCAGCAGCTTAGGGGCCCAGGCGAACACCGGGGAGCTGTTTTTT	CASSLGAQANTGELFF
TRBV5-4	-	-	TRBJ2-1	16	TGTGCCAGCAGCCCTGGGGCTAGCGTGATCTACAATGAGCAGTTCTTC	CASSPGASVIYNEQFF